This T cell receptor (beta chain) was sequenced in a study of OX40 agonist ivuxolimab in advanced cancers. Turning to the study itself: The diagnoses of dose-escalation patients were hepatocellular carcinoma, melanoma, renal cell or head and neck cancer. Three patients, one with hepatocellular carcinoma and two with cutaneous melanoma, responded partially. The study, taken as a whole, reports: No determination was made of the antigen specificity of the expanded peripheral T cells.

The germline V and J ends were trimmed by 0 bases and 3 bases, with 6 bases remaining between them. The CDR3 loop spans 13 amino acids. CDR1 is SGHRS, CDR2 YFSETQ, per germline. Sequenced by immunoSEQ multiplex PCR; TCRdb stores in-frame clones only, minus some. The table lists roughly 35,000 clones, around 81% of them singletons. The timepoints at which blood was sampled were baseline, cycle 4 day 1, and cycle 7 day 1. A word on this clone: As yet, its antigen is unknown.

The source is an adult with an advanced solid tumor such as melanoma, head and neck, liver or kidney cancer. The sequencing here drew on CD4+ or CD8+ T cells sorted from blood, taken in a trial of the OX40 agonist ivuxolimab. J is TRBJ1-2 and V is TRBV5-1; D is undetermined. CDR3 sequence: CASSLDTYYGYTF. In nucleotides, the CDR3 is TGCGCCAGCAGCTTGGACACTTACTATGGCTACACCTTC.